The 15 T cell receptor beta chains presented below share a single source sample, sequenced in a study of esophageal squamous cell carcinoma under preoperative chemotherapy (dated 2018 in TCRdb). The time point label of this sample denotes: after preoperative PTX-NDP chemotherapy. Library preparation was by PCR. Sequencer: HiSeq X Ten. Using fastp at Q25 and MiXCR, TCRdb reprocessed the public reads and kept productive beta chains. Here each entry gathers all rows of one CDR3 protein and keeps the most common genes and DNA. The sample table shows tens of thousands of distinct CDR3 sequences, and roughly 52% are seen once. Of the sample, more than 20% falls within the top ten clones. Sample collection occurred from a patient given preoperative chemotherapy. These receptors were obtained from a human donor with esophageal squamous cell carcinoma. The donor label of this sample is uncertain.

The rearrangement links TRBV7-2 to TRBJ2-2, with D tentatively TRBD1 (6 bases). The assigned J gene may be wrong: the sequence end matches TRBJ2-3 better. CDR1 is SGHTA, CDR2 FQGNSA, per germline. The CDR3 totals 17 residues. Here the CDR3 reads CASSLGAGAVKSDEQYF. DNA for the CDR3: TGTGCCAGCAGCTTGGGGGCCGGGGCCGTAAAATCAGATGAGCAGTATTTT.

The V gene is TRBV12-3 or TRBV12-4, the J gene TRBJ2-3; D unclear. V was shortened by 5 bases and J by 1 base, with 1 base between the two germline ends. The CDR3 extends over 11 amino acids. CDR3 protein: CASSRTDTQYF. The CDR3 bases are TGTGCCAGCAGTCGCACAGATACGCAGTATTTT.

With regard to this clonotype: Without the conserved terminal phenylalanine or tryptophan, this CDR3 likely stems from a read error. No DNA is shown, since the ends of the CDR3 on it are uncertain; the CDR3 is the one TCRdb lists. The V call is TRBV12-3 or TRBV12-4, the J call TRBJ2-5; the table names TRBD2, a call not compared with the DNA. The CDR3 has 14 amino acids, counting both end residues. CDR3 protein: CASSFGGGQATQYL.

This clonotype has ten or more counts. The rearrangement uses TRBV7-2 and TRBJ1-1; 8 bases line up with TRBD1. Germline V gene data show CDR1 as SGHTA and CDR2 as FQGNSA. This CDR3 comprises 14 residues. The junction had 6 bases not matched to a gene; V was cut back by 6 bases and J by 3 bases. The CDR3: CASSLQGGDTEAFF. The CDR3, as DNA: TGTGCCAGCAGTTTACAGGGGGGAGACACTGAAGCTTTCTTT.

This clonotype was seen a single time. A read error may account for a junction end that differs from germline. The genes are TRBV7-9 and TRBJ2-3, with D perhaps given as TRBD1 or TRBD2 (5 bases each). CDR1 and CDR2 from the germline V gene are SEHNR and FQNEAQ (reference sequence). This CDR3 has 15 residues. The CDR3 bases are TGTGCCCGCAGTTCGGGGCAGGTCCCCAAAAACACGCAGTATTTC. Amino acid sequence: CARSSGQVPKNTQYF.

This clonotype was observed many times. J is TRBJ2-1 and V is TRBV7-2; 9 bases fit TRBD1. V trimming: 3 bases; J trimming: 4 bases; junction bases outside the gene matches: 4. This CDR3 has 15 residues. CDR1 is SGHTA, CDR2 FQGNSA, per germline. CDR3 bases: TGTGCCAGCAGCTTGGGACAGGGCAGATACAATGAGCAGTTCTTC. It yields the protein CASSLGQGRYNEQFF. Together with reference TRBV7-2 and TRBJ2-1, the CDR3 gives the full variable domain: GAGVSQSPSNKVTEKGKDVELRCDPISGHTALYWYRQSLGQGLEFLIYFQGNSAPDKSGLPSDRFSAERTGGSVSTLTIQRTQQEDSAVYLCASSLGQGRYNEQFFGPGTRLTVL.

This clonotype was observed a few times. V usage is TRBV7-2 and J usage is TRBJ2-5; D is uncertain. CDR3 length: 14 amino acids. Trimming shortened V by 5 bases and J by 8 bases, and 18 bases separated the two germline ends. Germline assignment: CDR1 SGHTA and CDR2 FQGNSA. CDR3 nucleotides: TGTGCCAGCAGCCAATTGGGCAGGCAAGGCACCCAGTACTTC. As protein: CASSQLGRQGTQYF.

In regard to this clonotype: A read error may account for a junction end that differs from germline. CDR3 protein: CARARRGGITETQYF. The CDR3 region has the DNA TGTGCCAGGGCCCGCAGGGGGGGAATCACAGAGACGCAGTATTTT. The gene calls are TRBV12-3 or TRBV12-4 and TRBJ2-3; D possibly matches TRBD1 or TRBD2 (7 bases each). CDR3 length equals 15 residues.

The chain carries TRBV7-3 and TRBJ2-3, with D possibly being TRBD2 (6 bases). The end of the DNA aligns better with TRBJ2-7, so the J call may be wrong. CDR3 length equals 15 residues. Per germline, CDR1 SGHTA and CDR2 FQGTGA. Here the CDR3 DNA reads TGTGCCAGCAGCCCGGGGACTCGAGGCACAGATACGCAGTACTTC. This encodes CASSPGTRGTDTQYF.

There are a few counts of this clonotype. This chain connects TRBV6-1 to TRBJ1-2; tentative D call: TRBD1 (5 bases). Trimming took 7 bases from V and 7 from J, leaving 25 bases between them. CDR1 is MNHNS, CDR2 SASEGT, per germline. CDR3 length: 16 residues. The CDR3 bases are TGTGCCAGCACCAGAGGGGCGAGCGGACTGTTCGGTGGCTACACCTTC. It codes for CASTRGASGLFGGYTF.

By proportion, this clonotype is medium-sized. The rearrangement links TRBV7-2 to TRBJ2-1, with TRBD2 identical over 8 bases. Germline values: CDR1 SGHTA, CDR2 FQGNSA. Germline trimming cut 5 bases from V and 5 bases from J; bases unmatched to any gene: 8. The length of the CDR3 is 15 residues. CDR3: CASSRGGINDNEQFF. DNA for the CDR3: TGTGCCAGCAGCCGCGGGGGGATCAACGACAATGAGCAGTTCTTC.

The CDR3 DNA reads as TGTGCCAGCAGCGTTAGCGGGGCCGCCAATGAGCAGTTCTTC. Translating it yields CASSVSGAANEQFF. This chain links TRBV27 with TRBJ2-1; 8 nucleotides agree with TRBD2. Germline CDR1 and CDR2: MNHEY and SMNVEV (reference sequence). Trimming cost V 6 bases and J 6 bases; bases outside gene matches: 7. CDR3 length: 14 residues.

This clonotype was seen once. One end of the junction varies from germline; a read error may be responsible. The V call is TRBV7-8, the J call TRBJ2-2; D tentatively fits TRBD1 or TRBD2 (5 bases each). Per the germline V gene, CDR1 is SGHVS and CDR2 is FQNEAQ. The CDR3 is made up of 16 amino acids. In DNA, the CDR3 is TGTGCCAGCAGCCGCCTACGGGGTGTGAACACCGGGGCGCTGTTTTTT. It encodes CASSRLRGVNTGALFF.

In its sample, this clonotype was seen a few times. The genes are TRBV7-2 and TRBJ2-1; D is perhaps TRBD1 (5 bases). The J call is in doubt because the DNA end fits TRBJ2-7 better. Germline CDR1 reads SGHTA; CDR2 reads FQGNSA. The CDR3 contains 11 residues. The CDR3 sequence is CASSSGQEQYF. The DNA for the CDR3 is TGTGCCAGCAGCTCAGGGCAGGAGCAGTACTTC.

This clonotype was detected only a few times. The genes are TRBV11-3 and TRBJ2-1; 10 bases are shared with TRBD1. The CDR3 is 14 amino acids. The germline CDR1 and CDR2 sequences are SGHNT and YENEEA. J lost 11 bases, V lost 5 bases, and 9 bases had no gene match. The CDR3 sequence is CASSPGTGDKQQFF. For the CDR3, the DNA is TGTGCCAGCAGCCCCGGGACAGGGGATAAGCAGCAGTTCTTC. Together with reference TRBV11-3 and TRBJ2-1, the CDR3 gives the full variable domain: EAGVVQSPRYKIIEKKQPVAFWCNPISGHNTLYWYLQNLGQGPELLIRYENEEAVDDSQLPKDRFSAERLKGVDSTLKIQPAELGDSAVYLCASSPGTGDKQQFFGPGTRLTVL.